A single T cell receptor (beta chain) is shown here with its context. Its antigen is not yet known. There are no base qualities to consult, and no much larger clone falls within one base. From a lookup of the germline V gene (reference sequence), CDR1 and CDR2 are LGHDT and YNNKEL. V and J are trimmed by 4 bases and 4 bases, and the gene matches miss 7 bases of the junction. The CDR3 runs 14 amino acids, cysteine and phenylalanine included. Only the CDR3 DNA is retained, 42 bases long and in frame from the first base. Collaborating institutions collected whole blood in K2EDTA tubes following their own protocols. Collaborator samples were shipped for TCRbeta analysis as frozen whole blood, isolated PBMCs, or DNA extracted from either sample type. The data are from a study of blood T cell repertoires in COVID-19 (dated by TCRdb to the early 2020s). About the study as a whole: Samples from collaborators originated in the United States, Italy and Spain and spanned both the acute and convalescent phases of COVID-19. The repertoires were made available in a free public database intended to serve as a resource for research on the immune response to SARS-CoV-2. HLA class I and class II types, where available, came from metadata supplied by the sample provider rather than from assay-based typing. The material from the prospective study consisted of cDNA or gDNA derived from T cells, B-cell-depleted T cells, or PBMCs. The sample metadata nearly always contained a de-identified subject ID, COVID-19 status, age in years and sex. Samples were obtained from the ongoing ImmuneRACE study (first 160 participants) and from 1,254 subjects provided by 6 global collaborators. Subjects who had been exposed to COVID-19, were actively infected with it, or had recovered from it provided the deeply sampled blood TCRbeta repertoires that made up the dataset.

The immunoSEQ Assay, a bias-controlled multiplex PCR, was used to amplify TCRbeta CDR3 regions from genomic DNA. The authors processed their data as follows. The number of nucleated cells in each sample was estimated from the amplification of reference gene primers within the assay. Sequence reads were collapsed and filtered to measure the absolute abundance of every unique TCRbeta CDR3 rearrangement. For each sample, productive Simpson clonality was calculated as the square root of Simpson's diversity index across productive rearrangements. TCRdb limited this immuneACCESS table to in-frame rearrangements with V and J called. A share of clones is missing; checked studies link under half to unresolved V genes, and the rest is unexplained. That table is the source of V, J and clone size, and D and trimming were worked out from the DNA. This sample comprises about 110,000 clones, roughly nine tenths of them detected only once. Less than 40% of the sample lies in the top ten.

Results the study describes overall, beyond this receptor: How much clinical and demographic metadata was included differed by source and by participant, and the metadata was provided uncurated.

The sequencing input was peripheral blood. The V and J segments used are TRBV3-1 (or the pseudogene TRBV3-2) and TRBJ2-7; 7 junctional bases match TRBD2. The clonotype was recovered from a woman older than 75 with acute or convalescent COVID-19. The base sequence is TGTGCCAGCAGCCTCCTCGGGGGGTCTTACGAGCAGTACTTC. It translates as CASSLLGGSYEQYF.